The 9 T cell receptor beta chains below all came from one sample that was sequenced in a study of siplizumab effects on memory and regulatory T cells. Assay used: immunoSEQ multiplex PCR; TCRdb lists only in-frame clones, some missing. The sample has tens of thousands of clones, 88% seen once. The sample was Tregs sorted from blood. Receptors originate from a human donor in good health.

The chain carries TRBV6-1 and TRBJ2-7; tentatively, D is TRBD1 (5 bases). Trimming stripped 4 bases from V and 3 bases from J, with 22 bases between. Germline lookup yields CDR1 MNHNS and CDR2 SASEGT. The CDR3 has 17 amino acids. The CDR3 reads CASSGRLDSPSGYEQYF. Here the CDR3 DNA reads TGTGCCAGCAGTGGGCGACTCGACAGTCCCTCCGGCTACGAGCAGTACTTC.

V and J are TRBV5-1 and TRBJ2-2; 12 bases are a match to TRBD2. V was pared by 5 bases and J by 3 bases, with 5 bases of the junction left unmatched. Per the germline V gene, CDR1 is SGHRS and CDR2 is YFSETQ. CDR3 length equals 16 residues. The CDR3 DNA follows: TGCGCCAGCAGGCGACTAGCGGGAGTGCACACCGGGGAGCTGTTTTTT. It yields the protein CASRRLAGVHTGELFF.

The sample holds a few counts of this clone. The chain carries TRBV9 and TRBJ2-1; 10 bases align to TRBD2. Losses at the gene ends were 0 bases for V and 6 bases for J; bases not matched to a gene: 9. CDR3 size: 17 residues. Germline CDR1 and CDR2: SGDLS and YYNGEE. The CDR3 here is CASSVGSSGRRSNEQFF. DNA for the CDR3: TGTGCCAGCAGCGTAGGTAGTAGCGGGAGGCGGTCCAATGAGCAGTTCTTC.

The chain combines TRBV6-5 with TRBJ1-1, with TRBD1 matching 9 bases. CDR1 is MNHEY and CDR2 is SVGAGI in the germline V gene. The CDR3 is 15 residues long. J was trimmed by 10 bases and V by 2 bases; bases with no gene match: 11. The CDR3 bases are TGTGCCAGCAGTTACAGCACAGGGGGCAAGGCTGGAGCTTTCTTT. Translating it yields CASSYSTGGKAGAFF.

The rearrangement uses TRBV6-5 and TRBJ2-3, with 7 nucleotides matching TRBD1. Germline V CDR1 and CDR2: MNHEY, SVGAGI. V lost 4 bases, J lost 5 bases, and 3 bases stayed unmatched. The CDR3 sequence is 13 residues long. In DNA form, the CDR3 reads TGTGCCAGCAGTTGGGACAGAGGAGATACGCAGTATTTT. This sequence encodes CASSWDRGDTQYF.

The CDR3: CAISAFSVETQYF. As DNA, the CDR3 is TGTGCCATCAGTGCATTCAGTGTAGAGACCCAGTACTTC. The V gene is TRBV10-3, the J gene TRBJ2-5; D remains unclear. V lost 4 bases and J 4 bases, leaving 10 bases between the germline ends. Germline lookup yields CDR1 ENHRY and CDR2 SYGVKD. The CDR3 is made up of 13 amino acids.

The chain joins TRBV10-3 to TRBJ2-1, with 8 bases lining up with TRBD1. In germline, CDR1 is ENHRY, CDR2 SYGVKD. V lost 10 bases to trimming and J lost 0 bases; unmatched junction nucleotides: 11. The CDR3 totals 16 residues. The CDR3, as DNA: TGTGCCACCAATCAGGGGGCAGGGAGCTCCTACAATGAGCAGTTCTTC. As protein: CATNQGAGSSYNEQFF.

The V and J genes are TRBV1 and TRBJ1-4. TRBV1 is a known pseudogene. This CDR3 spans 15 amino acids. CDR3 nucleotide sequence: TGCACCAGCAGCCAAGTTGTCGCCGGGGATGAAAAACTGTTTTTT. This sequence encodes CTSSQVVAGDEKLFF.

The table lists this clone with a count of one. This CDR3 reads CASRSDYREQFF. The CDR3 DNA follows: TGTGCCAGCAGATCTGACTACCGTGAGCAGTTCTTC. V gene TRBV28 combines with J gene TRBJ2-1; D might be TRBD2 (5 bases). With 6 bases removed from V and 9 bases from J, the gap between germline ends came to 12 bases. Germline V CDR1 and CDR2: MDHEN, SYDVKM. This CDR3 contains 12 residues.